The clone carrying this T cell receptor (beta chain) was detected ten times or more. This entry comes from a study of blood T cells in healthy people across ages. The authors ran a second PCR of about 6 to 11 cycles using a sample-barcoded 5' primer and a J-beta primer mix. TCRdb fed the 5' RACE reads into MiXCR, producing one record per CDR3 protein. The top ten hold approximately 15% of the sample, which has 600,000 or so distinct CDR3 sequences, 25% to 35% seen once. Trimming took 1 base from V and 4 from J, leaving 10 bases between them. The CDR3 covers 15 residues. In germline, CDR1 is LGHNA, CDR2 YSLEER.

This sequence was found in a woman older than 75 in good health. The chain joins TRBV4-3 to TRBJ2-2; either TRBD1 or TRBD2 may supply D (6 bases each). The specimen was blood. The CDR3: CASSQAGAITGELFF. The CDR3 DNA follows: TGCGCCAGCAGCCAAGCGGGGGCCATCACCGGGGAGCTGTTTTTT.